A single sample gave rise to the 6 T cell receptor beta chains below, sequenced in a study of cytomegalovirus exposure and HLA in healthy donors. The PCR used 60 Vbeta and 13 Jbeta primers. Libraries were prepared by immunoSEQ multiplex PCR; TCRdb keeps only in-frame clonotypes and omits some of them. The sample table includes 45,000 to 60,000 clones. Sample: PBMCs. These receptors all come from a male donor in good health and CMV-seronegative.

The chain links TRBV7-2 to TRBJ2-1, with 10 nucleotides matching TRBD2. V trimming: 1 base; J trimming: 10 bases; junction bases outside the gene matches: 7. This CDR3 is built from 15 residues. From germline, CDR1 is SGHTA and CDR2 FQGNSA. CDR3 sequence (DNA): TGTGCCAGCAGCTTAGGGAGCGGGAGGGCCGAAGAGCAGTTCTTC. It codes for CASSLGSGRAEEQFF.

The gene calls are TRBV5-1 and TRBJ2-7; TRBD2 might be the D (6 bases). Germline lookup yields CDR1 SGHRS and CDR2 YFSETQ. The V end was cut by 6 bases, the J end by 1 base, with 17 bases between. The CDR3 is 15 amino acids. The CDR3 is CASNLVEGGSYEQYF. CDR3 in DNA: TGCGCCAGCAATCTAGTGGAGGGCGGATCCTACGAGCAGTACTTC.

The chain is built from TRBV9 and TRBJ1-1; D remains unclear. The V and J ends lost 0 bases and 1 base respectively, with 4 bases between them. The CDR3 has 13 residues. Germline V gene sequence: CDR1 SGDLS, CDR2 YYNGEE. The CDR3 loop is CASSVGENTEAFF. CDR3 DNA: TGTGCCAGCAGCGTAGGAGAGAACACTGAAGCTTTCTTT.

J is TRBJ2-1 and V is TRBV2; D is uncertain. The germline CDR1 and CDR2 sequences are SNHLY and FYNNEI. V gave up 6 bases and J gave up 4 bases, with 10 bases separating them. There are 13 residues in the CDR3. The CDR3 DNA follows: TGTGCCAGCAGAGTTGACTCTTACAATGAGCAGTTCTTC. Translation: CASRVDSYNEQFF.

This chain joins TRBV28 and TRBJ1-5; TRBD1 aligns across 8 bases. The CDR3 sequence is 14 residues long. CDR1 is MDHEN, CDR2 SYDVKM, per germline. The V gene end was trimmed by 6 bases and the J gene end by 7 bases; junction bases not matched to a gene: 8. The DNA for the CDR3 is TGTGCCAGCAGGGGGACAGGCCCAAAGCAGCCCCAGCATTTT. Protein: CASRGTGPKQPQHF. Drawing the rest from reference TRBV28 and TRBJ1-5, the complete variable domain is DVKVTQSSRYLVKRTGEKVFLECVQDMDHENMFWYRQDPGLGLRLIYFSYDVKMKEKGDIPEGYSVSREKKERFSLILESASTNQTSMYLCASRGTGPKQPQHFGDGTRLSIL.

The chain couples TRBV7-9 to TRBJ2-1; 12 nucleotides line up with TRBD2. V lost 2 bases and J lost 5; bases outside the gene matches: 1. This CDR3 is built from 15 residues. Looked up from germline, CDR1 is SEHNR and CDR2 is FQNEAQ (reference sequence). The CDR3 nucleotides read TGTGCCAGCAGCTTACTAGCGGGGGGGGACAATGAGCAGTTCTTC. It specifies CASSLLAGGDNEQFF.